This TCR beta chain appears in the sequencing data of a study of T-cell reconstitution after alpha-beta-depleted transplantation in children. This CDR3 is built from 17 residues. V lost 7 bases and J lost 4; bases outside the gene matches: 19. It was with unique molecular identifiers that the TCRbeta library was prepared. Each CDR3 protein gets one entry after TCRdb re-called the PCR reads with MiXCR. Of around 680,000 distinct CDR3 sequences listed, around 17% are singletons. The clonotype comes from a human donor who donated a stem cell graft to a child with acute myeloid leukemia. This chain uses TRBV12-3 or TRBV12-4 with TRBJ2-7, with TRBD1 matching over 7 bases. The sample here was PBMCs from the stem cell graft donor, taken from the stem cell graft. CDR3 sequence reads: CASTTYITKAGGYEQYF. The CDR3 bases are TGTGCCAGCACCACTTATATCACTAAAGCAGGGGGATACGAGCAGTACTTC.